Shown below are 17 T cell receptor beta chains from a single sample sequenced in a study of beta chain features in type 1 diabetes (dated by TCRdb to the late 2010s). The library was obtained by the immunoSEQ multiplex PCR assay. All of the isolated RNA was reverse transcribed with the High Capacity cDNA Reverse Transcription Kit, so expressed TCRB transcripts were sequenced. Here the immuneACCESS table is served through TCRdb, limited to in-frame sequences with V and J called. Missing clones are a known gap in these copies; in checked studies unresolved V genes cover under half, and the rest lacks a known reason. The sample includes about 900,000 clones, with roughly 15% observed a single time. About 0.02% of the sample is in the top ten clones. Sequenced: naive CD4+ T cells from blood. The sample's cell subset or site, from its label and the paper: true naive CD4+ T cells. These receptors were collected from a woman aged 18-30 years in good health.

On this clone: The sample contains more than one DNA sequence encoding this CDR3. The gene calls are TRBV5-4 and TRBJ2-1, with D possibly TRBD2 on 6 matching bases. The CDR3 spans 12 residues. Trimming shortened V by 1 base and J by 9 bases, and 8 bases separated the two germline ends. Looked up from germline, CDR1 is SGHNT and CDR2 is YYREEE (reference sequence). The CDR3 DNA reads as TGTGCCAGCAGCTTGCGGGGGAGTGAGCAGTTCTTC. Protein product: CASSLRGSEQFF. Using reference TRBV5-4 and TRBJ2-1 for the parts outside the CDR3, the full variable domain is ETGVTQSPTHLIKTRGQQVTLRCSSQSGHNTVSWYQQALGQGPQFIFQYYREEENGRGNFPPRFSGLQFPNYSSELNVNALELDDSALYLCASSLRGSEQFFGPGTRLTVL.

This clone was observed a few times. The chain recombines TRBV19 with TRBJ1-5; D call uncertain. Per germline, CDR1 LNHDA and CDR2 SQIVND (reference sequence). V gave up 5 bases and J gave up 7 bases, with 15 bases separating them. The CDR3 has 14 amino acids. This CDR3 is CASSQDGQAQPQHF. Here the CDR3 DNA reads TGTGCCAGTAGTCAAGACGGTCAAGCGCAGCCCCAGCATTTT.

The chain couples TRBV4-2 to TRBJ1-1, with 12 bases fitting TRBD1. This CDR3 contains 18 residues. J lost 3 bases, V lost 0 bases, and 8 bases had no gene match. The germline CDR1 and CDR2 sequences are LGHNA and YNFKEQ. The CDR3 is CASSQDLGTGGGYTEAFF. Written as DNA, the CDR3 is TGTGCCAGCAGCCAAGATCTGGGGACAGGGGGCGGGTACACTGAAGCTTTCTTT.

The rearrangement joins TRBV23-1 to TRBJ2-4, with TRBD2 matching 9 bases. TRBV23-1 is given ORF status, its function remaining uncertain. This CDR3 comprises 15 residues. J lost 3 bases, V lost 6 bases, and 6 bases had no gene match. The CDR3 coding sequence is TGCGCCAGCAGACTAGCGGGTAAGGGCAAAAACATTCAGTACTTC. It codes for CASRLAGKGKNIQYF.

In this sample, this clone turned up a few times. Relative to the germline gene, one junction end is altered; a read error may explain this. The chain couples TRBV29-1 to TRBJ1-1; D might be TRBD1 (5 bases). Looked up from germline, CDR1 is SQVTM and CDR2 is ANQGSEA. The CDR3 is 13 amino acids. In nucleotides, the CDR3 is TGCAGCGTTGACTACAGCCGGGGGAAGTTCTCCTTGTTT. This encodes CSVDYSRGKFSLF.

CDR3 protein: CAISQGPSNTEAFF. The DNA for the CDR3 is TGTGCCATCAGTCAAGGCCCCAGTAACACTGAAGCTTTCTTT. V usage is TRBV10-3 and J usage is TRBJ1-1; the D is unclear. Germline-derived CDR1 and CDR2 are ENHRY and SYGVKD. V was clipped by 5 bases and J by 2 bases, with 12 bases between them. CDR3 length: 14 amino acids.

This clone showed up just a few times. The V gene is TRBV7-9, the J gene TRBJ2-1, with D unclear. The CDR3 loop spans 9 amino acids. Germline-derived CDR1 and CDR2 are SEHNR and FQNEAQ (reference sequence). Trimming cost V 7 bases and J 10 bases, with 5 bases left between them. The CDR3 region is CASKEEQFF. CDR3 in DNA: TGTGCCAGCAAGGAGGAGCAGTTCTTC.

The V and J genes are TRBV19 and TRBJ2-7, with D perhaps given as TRBD1 or TRBD2 (6 bases each). The CDR3 consists of 14 residues. The germline gives CDR1 LNHDA, CDR2 SQIVND (reference sequence). The V and J ends lost 8 bases and 3 bases respectively, with 17 bases between them. In DNA, the CDR3 is TGTGCCAGTTCGGGGGCCCGAGATTGCTACGAGCAGTACTTC. As protein: CASSGARDCYEQYF. Drawing the rest from reference TRBV19 and TRBJ2-7, the complete variable domain is DGGITQSPKYLFRKEGQNVTLSCEQNLNHDAMYWYRQDPGQGLRLIYYSQIVNDFQKGDIAEGYSVSREKKESFPLTVTSAQKNPTAFYLCASSGARDCYEQYFGPGTRLTVT.

The chain couples TRBV19 to TRBJ1-5, with D possibly matching TRBD1 (5 bases). Germline CDR1 is LNHDA and CDR2 is SQIVND (reference sequence). V lost 6 bases and J lost 4, with 16 bases in between. CDR3 length: 15 amino acids. CDR3 residues: CASSLGQAGNQPQHF. The CDR3, as DNA: TGTGCCAGTAGCCTGGGTCAGGCAGGGAATCAGCCCCAGCATTTT.

V and J are TRBV7-3 and TRBJ2-1; 13 nucleotides agree with TRBD2. CDR1 is SGHTA and CDR2 is FQGTGA in the germline V gene. V trimming: 1 base; J trimming: 7 bases; junction bases outside the gene matches: 1. This CDR3 comprises 15 residues. The CDR3 reads CASSLMTSGGNEQFF. CDR3 in DNA: TGTGCCAGCAGCTTAATGACTAGCGGGGGGAATGAGCAGTTCTTC.

The chain has TRBV4-1 and TRBJ1-5; 10 bases agree with TRBD1. Unmatched junction bases numbered 8, after V lost 0 bases and J lost 9 bases. The CDR3 has 16 amino acids. The V gene's germline CDR1 is MGHRA and CDR2 YSYEKL. Here the CDR3 reads CASSQDGTGVTRPQHF. CDR3 DNA: TGCGCCAGCAGCCAAGATGGGACAGGGGTTACACGGCCCCAGCATTTT.

The rearrangement joins TRBV28 to TRBJ2-3, with 10 bases that match TRBD2. The length of the CDR3 is 16 residues. From germline, CDR1 is MDHEN and CDR2 SYDVKM. V was pared by 3 bases and J by 2 bases, with 5 bases of the junction left unmatched. DNA for the CDR3: TGTGCCAGCAGTTTCCCCCTAGCGGGAGCCACAGATACGCAGTATTTT. As protein: CASSFPLAGATDTQYF.

The chain is built from TRBV28 and TRBJ1-3; possible D gene TRBD1, 5 bases. V was clipped by 8 bases and J by 2 bases, with 7 bases between them. The CDR3 has 12 amino acids. Germline CDR1 reads MDHEN; CDR2 reads SYDVKM. The CDR3 region is CASAQAGNTIYF. As DNA, the CDR3 is TGTGCCAGCGCACAGGCTGGAAACACCATATATTTT. The complete variable domain, with remaining parts taken from reference TRBV28 and TRBJ1-3, reads DVKVTQSSRYLVKRTGEKVFLECVQDMDHENMFWYRQDPGLGLRLIYFSYDVKMKEKGDIPEGYSVSREKKERFSLILESASTNQTSMYLCASAQAGNTIYFGEGSWLTVV.

This chain connects TRBV4-2 to TRBJ1-5; D gene unclear. The CDR3 length is 13 residues. V shed 0 bases and J shed 9 bases, with 9 bases lying between them. CDR1 LGHNA and CDR2 YNFKEQ come from the germline V gene. For the CDR3, the DNA is TGTGCCAGCAGCCAAGATTTAGGTCGGCCCCAGCATTTT. Protein product: CASSQDLGRPQHF.

This clone was observed a handful of times. This sequence joins TRBV6-5 and TRBJ2-4; TRBD2 matches at 8 bases. The CDR3 is made up of 15 amino acids. Unmatched junction bases numbered 17, after V lost 8 bases and J lost 11 bases. Germline-derived CDR1 and CDR2 are MNHEY and SVGAGI. CDR3 in DNA: TGTGCCAGCGGCTCCGGGAGGGGGTCATCTTACGTTCAGTACTTC. It codes for CASGSGRGSSYVQYF.

The J gene is TRBJ1-4, the V gene TRBV27, with D possibly TRBD1 on 6 matching bases. The CDR3 totals 14 residues. Trimming took off 3 bases at V and 5 bases at J, with 10 bases between the two ends. Looked up from germline, CDR1 is MNHEY and CDR2 is SMNVEV (reference sequence). CDR3 nucleotides: TGTGCCAGCAGTTTCCGGACAGAAAATGAAAAACTGTTTTTT. Translation gives CASSFRTENEKLFF.

The gene calls are TRBV5-5 and TRBJ2-7, with 8 bases aligning to TRBD1. J lost 2 bases, V lost 2 bases, and 6 bases had no gene match. This CDR3 spans 15 amino acids. Germline CDR1 SGHKS, CDR2 YYEKEE (reference sequence). CDR3 protein: CASSFQDRAAYEQYF. The CDR3 DNA reads TGTGCCAGCAGCTTCCAGGACAGGGCCGCCTACGAGCAGTACTTC.